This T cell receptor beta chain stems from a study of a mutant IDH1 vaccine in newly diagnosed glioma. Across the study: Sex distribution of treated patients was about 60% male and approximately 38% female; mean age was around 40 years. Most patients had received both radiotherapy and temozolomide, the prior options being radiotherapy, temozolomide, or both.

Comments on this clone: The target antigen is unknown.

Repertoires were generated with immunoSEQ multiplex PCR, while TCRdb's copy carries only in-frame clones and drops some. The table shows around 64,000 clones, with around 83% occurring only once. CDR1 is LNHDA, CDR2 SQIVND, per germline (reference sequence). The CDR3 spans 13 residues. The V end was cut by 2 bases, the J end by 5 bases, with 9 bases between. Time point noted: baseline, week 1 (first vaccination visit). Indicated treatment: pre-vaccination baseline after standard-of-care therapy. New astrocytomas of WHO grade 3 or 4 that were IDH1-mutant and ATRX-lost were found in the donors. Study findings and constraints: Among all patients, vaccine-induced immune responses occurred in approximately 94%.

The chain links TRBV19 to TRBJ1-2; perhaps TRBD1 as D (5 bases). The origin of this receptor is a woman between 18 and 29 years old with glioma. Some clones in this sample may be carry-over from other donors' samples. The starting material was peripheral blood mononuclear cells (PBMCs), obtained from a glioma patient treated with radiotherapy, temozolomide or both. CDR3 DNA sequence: TGTGCCAGTAGTATATGGGGGGATTATGGCTACACCTTC. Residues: CASSIWGDYGYTF.